This entry features one TCR beta chain sequence. The data were taken from a study of cytomegalovirus exposure and HLA in healthy donors. The germline gives CDR1 SNHLY, CDR2 FYNNEI. The CDR3 has 13 amino acids. Trimming cost V 6 bases and J 5 bases; bases outside gene matches: 4. With 60 Vbeta and 13 Jbeta primers, the PCR was carried out. Data came from immunoSEQ multiplex PCR; TCRdb stores just in-frame clones and leaves some out. The table records roughly 190,000 clones, 87% of them present only once. The TCR comes from a young man in good health and CMV-seronegative. The sequenced material came from PBMCs. This chain joins TRBV2 and TRBJ2-5; 9 positions agree with TRBD2. The CDR3 protein is CASRRGREETQYF. The CDR3 DNA follows: TGTGCCAGCAGGCGCGGGAGGGAGGAGACCCAGTACTTC.